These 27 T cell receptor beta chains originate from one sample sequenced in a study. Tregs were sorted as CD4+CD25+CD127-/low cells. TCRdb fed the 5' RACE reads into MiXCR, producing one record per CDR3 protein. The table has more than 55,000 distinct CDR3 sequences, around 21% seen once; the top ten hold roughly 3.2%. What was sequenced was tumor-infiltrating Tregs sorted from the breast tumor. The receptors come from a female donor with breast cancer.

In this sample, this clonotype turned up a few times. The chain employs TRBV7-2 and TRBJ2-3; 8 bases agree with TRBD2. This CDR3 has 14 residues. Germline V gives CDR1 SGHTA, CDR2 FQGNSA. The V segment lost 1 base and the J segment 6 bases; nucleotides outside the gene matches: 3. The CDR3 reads CASSLVRGRDTQYF. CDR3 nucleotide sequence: TGTGCCAGCAGCTTAGTCCGCGGGAGGGATACGCAGTATTTT. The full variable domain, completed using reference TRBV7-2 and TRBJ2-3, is GAGVSQSPSNKVTEKGKDVELRCDPISGHTALYWYRQSLGQGLEFLIYFQGNSAPDKSGLPSDRFSAERTGGSVSTLTIQRTQQEDSAVYLCASSLVRGRDTQYFGPGTRLTVL.

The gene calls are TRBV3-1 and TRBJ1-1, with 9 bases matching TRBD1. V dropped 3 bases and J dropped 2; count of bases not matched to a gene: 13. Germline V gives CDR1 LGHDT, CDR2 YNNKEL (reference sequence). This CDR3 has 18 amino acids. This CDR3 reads CASSHLTTLQGANTEAFF. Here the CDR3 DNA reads TGTGCCAGCAGCCATCTGACCACCTTACAGGGGGCTAACACTGAAGCTTTCTTT.

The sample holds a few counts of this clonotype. This CDR3 reads CATSDPKGLAGRHEQFF. Written as DNA, the CDR3 is TGTGCCACCAGTGATCCCAAGGGACTAGCGGGAAGACATGAGCAGTTCTTC. This rearrangement joins TRBV24-1 to TRBJ2-1, with 13 positions matching TRBD2. Unmatched junction bases numbered 9, after V lost 3 bases and J lost 8 bases. Per the germline V gene, CDR1 is KGHDR and CDR2 is SFDVKD. This CDR3 is 17 amino acids long.

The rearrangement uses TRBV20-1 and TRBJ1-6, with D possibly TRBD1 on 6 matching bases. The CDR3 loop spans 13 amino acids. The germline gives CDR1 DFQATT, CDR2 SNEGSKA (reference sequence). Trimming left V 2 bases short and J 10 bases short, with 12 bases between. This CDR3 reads CSARRGAGSPLHF. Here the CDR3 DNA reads TGCAGTGCTAGAAGGGGGGCAGGGTCACCCCTCCACTTT.

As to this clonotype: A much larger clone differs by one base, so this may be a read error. CDR3 sequence: CASSSGRGDPFNYGYTF. The CDR3 nucleotides are TGTGCCAGCAGTTCGGGCAGGGGCGACCCGTTTAACTATGGCTACACCTTC. The chain carries TRBV2 and TRBJ1-2, with D tentatively TRBD1 (6 bases). V lost 5 bases and J 1 base, leaving 20 bases between the germline ends. CDR3 length: 17 amino acids. Germline CDR1 SNHLY, CDR2 FYNNEI. The entire variable domain, with the rest obtained from reference TRBV2 and TRBJ1-2, is as follows: EPEVTQTPSHQVTQMGQEVILRCVPISNHLYFYWYRQILGQKVEFLVSFYNNEISEKSEIFDDQFSVERPDGSNFTLKIRSTKLEDSAMYFCASSSGRGDPFNYGYTFGSGTRLTVV.

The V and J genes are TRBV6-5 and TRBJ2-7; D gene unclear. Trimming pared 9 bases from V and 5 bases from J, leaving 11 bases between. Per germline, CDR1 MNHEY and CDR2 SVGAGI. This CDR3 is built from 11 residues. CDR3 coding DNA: TGTGCCAGTGAGCACCTTAACGAGCAGTACTTC. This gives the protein CASEHLNEQYF.

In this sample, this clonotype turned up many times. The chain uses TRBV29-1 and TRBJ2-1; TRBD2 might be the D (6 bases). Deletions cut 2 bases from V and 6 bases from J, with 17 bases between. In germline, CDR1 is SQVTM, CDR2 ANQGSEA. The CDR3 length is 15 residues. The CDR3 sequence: CSVEFYREYGNEQFF. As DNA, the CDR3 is TGCAGCGTTGAATTCTACCGGGAGTATGGCAATGAGCAGTTCTTC.

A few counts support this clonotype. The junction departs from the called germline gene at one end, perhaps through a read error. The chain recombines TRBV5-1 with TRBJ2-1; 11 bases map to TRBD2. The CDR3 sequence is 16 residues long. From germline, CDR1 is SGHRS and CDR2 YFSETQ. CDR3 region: CASSRGTSGNYDEQFF. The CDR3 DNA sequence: TGCGCCAGCAGCCGTGGGACTAGCGGCAACTACGATGAGCAGTTCTTC.

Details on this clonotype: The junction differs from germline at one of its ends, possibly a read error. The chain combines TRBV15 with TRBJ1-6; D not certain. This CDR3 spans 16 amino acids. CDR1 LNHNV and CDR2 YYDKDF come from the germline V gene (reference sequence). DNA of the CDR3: TGTGCCTCCAGCAGAGAGGCCGATCCCTATAATTCACCCCTCCACTTT. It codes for CASSREADPYNSPLHF.

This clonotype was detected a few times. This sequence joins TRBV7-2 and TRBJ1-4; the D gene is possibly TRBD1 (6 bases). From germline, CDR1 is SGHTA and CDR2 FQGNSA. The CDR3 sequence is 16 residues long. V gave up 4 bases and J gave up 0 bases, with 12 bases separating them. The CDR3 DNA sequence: TGTGCCAGCAGCTCCCAGACAGGATCAACTAATGAAAAACTGTTTTTT. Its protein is CASSSQTGSTNEKLFF.

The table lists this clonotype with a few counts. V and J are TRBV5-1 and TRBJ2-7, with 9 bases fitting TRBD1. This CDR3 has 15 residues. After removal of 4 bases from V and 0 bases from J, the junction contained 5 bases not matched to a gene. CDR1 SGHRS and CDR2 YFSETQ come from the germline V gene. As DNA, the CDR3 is TGCGCCAGCAGCCCCCGGACAGGGGTCTCCTACGAGCAGTACTTC. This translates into CASSPRTGVSYEQYF.

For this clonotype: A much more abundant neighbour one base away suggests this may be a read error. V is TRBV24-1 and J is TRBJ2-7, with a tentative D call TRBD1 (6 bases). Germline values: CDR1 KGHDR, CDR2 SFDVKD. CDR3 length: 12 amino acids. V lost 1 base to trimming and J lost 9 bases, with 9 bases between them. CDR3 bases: TGTGCCACCAGTGATTTCAGGGGCGGGCAGTACTTC. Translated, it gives CATSDFRGGQYF.

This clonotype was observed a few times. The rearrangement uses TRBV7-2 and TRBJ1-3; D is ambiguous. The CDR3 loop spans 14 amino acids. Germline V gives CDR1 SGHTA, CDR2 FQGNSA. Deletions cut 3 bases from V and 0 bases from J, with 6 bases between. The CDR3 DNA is TGTGCCAGCAGCTTCACCCTCTCTGGAAACACCATATATTTT. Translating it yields CASSFTLSGNTIYF.

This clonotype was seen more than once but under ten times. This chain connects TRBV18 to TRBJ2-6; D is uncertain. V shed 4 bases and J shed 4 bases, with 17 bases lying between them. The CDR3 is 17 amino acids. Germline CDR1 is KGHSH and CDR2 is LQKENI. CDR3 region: CASSHMTQLLGANVLTF. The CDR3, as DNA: TGTGCCAGCTCACACATGACCCAACTTTTGGGGGCCAACGTCCTGACTTTC.

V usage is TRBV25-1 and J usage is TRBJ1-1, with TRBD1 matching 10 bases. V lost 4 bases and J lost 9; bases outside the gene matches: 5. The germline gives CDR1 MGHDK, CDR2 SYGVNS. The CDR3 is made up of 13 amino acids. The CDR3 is CASSVTGGFKAFF. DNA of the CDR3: TGTGCCAGCAGTGTGACAGGGGGCTTCAAAGCTTTCTTT. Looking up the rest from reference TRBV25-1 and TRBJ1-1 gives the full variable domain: EADIYQTPRYLVIGTGKKITLECSQTMGHDKMYWYQQDPGMELHLIHYSYGVNSTEKGDLSSESTVSRIRTEHFPLTLESARPSHTSQYLCASSVTGGFKAFFGQGTRLTVV.

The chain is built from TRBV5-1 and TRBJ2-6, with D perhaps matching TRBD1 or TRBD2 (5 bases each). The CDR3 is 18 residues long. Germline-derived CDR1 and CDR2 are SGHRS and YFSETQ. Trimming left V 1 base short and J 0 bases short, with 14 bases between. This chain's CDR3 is CASSLTPGSLSGANVLTF. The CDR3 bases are TGCGCCAGCAGCTTGACGCCAGGGAGTCTCTCTGGGGCCAACGTCCTGACTTTC.

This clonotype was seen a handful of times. In nucleotides, the CDR3 is TGCGCCAGCAGCTTCAAGGGACCCACAGATACGCAGTATTTT. The encoded protein is CASSFKGPTDTQYF. The chain links TRBV5-1 to TRBJ2-3, with D perhaps TRBD1 or TRBD2 (5 bases each). There are 14 residues in the CDR3. CDR1 and CDR2 from the germline V gene are SGHRS and YFSETQ. Deletions cut 2 bases from V and 2 bases from J, with 9 bases between.

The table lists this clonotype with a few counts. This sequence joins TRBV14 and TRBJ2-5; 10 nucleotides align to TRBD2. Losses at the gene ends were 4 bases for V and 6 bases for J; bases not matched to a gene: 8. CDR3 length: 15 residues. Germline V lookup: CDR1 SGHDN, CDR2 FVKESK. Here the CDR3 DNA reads TGTGCCAGCAGCCGGACCCTAGCGGGAGTAAAGACCCAGTACTTC. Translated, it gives CASSRTLAGVKTQYF.

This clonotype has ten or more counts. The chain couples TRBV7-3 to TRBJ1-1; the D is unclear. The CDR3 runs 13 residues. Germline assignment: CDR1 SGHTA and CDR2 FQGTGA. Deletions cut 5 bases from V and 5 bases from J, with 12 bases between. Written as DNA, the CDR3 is TGTGCCAGCAGCCCCAGTGGCGGGACTGAAGCTTTCTTT. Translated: CASSPSGGTEAFF. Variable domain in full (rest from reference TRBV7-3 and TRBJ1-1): GAGVSQTPSNKVTEKGKYVELRCDPISGHTALYWYRQSLGQGPEFLIYFQGTGAADDSGLPNDRFFAVRPEGSVSTLKIQRTERGDSAVYLCASSPSGGTEAFFGQGTRLTVV.

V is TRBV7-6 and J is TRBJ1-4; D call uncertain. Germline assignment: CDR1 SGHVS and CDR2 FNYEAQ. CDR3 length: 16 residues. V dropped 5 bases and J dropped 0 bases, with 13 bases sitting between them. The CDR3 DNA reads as TGTGCCAGCAGCCAGGACCCGGGTGCAACTAATGAAAAACTGTTTTTT. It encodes CASSQDPGATNEKLFF.

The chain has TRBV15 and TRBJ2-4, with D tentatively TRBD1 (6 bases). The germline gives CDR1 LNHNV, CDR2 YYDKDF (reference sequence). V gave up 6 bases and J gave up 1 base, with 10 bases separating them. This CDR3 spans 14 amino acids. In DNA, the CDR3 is TGTGCCACCAGGCAGGGGAGTGCCAAAAACATTCAGTACTTC. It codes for CATRQGSAKNIQYF.

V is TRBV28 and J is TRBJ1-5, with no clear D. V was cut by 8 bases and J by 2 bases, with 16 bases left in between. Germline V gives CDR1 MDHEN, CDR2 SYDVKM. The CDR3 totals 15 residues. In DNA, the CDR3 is TGTGCCAGCGTTCCTTCGACATCGGGCAATCAGCCCCAGCATTTT. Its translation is CASVPSTSGNQPQHF.

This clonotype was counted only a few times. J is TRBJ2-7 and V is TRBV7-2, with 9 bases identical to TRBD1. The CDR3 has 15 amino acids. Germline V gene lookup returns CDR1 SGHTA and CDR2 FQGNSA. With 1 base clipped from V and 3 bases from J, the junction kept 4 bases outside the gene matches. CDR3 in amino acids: CASSLGAGQGYEQYF. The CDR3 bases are TGTGCCAGCAGCTTAGGAGCGGGACAGGGCTACGAGCAGTACTTC.

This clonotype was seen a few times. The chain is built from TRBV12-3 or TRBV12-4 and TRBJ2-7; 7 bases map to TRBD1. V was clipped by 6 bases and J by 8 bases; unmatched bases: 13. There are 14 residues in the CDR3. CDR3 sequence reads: CASSQSTGQGKQYF. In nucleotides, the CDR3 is TGTGCCAGCAGCCAATCGACAGGGCAAGGCAAGCAGTACTTC.

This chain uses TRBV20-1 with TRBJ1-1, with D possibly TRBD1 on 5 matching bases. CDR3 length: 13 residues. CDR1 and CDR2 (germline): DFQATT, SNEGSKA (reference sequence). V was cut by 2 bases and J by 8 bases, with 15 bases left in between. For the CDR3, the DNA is TGCAGTGCTAGACCCAGGGCGGCCGCGGAAGCTTTCTTT. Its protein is CSARPRAAAEAFF.

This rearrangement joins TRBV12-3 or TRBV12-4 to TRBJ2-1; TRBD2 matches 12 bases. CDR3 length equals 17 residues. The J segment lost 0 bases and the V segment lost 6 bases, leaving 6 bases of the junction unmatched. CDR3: CASRHGTSGHSYNEQFF. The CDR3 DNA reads TGTGCCAGCAGGCATGGGACTAGCGGGCACTCCTACAATGAGCAGTTCTTC.

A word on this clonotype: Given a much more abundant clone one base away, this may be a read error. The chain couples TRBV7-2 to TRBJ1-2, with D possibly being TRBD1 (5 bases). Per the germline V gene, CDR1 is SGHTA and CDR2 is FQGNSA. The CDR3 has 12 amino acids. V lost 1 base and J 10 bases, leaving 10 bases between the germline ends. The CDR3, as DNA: TGTGCCAGCAGCTTAGGACAGTTCGACTACACCTTC. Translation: CASSLGQFDYTF.